This TCR beta chain was found in a study of T cell responses to AZD1222 COVID-19 vaccine. Germline CDR1 reads SGHRS; CDR2 reads YFSETQ. The V and J ends lost 3 bases and 0 bases respectively, with 4 bases between them. The CDR3 totals 14 residues. Second doses were pooled across both intervals (about 4 or about 12 weeks). With regard to this clone: What it binds is not known.

Findings of the study overall: Possibly, clonal diversity was underestimated; donors were largely white British and included more females. Just five or six AZD1222 recipients were seropositive at baseline. Spike-specific TCR depth and breadth grew after two AZD1222 doses.

Method: immunoSEQ multiplex PCR; TCRdb's copy keeps in-frame clones and lacks some. The sample records 150,000 to 250,000 clones, roughly 92% being singletons. This specimen was peripheral blood, taken 28 days after the second AZD1222 dose. The chain couples TRBV5-1 to TRBJ2-6; D is unclear. This clonotype was sampled from an adult who received the AZD1222 COVID-19 vaccine. The DNA for the CDR3 is TGCGCCAGCAGCTCGAGCTCTGGGGCCAACGTCCTGACTTTC. Its translation: CASSSSSGANVLTF. The full variable domain, rest sourced from reference TRBV5-1 and TRBJ2-6, is KAGVTQTPRYLIKTRGQQVTLSCSPISGHRSVSWYQQTPGQGLQFLFEYFSETQRNKGNFPGRFSGRQFSNSRSEMNVSTLELGDSALYLCASSSSSGANVLTFGAGSRLTVL.